This T cell receptor beta chain stems from a study of T cells after posttransplantation cyclophosphamide. Note on this clone: Its antigen is undetermined.

The length of the CDR3 is 11 residues. CDR1 is LNHDA, CDR2 SQIVND, per germline (reference sequence). The germline V and J ends were trimmed by 3 bases and 4 bases, with 2 bases remaining between them. Profiling relied on immunoSEQ multiplex PCR, and the TCRdb table lists in-frame clones only, not all of them. The table lists around 1,300 clones, around 74% of them singletons. Whole-study results and caveats: Donor CD8+ memory clones often dominated recipient blood repertoires at later times.

Source material: memory CD8+ T cells sorted from blood. This TCR was sampled from a middle-aged man in good health, CMV-negative, and a related stem cell transplant donor. The V gene is TRBV19, the J gene TRBJ2-3; D not resolved. The CDR3 bases are TGTGCCAGTAGTATCGCAGATACGCAGTATTTT. Amino acids: CASSIADTQYF.